The 4 T cell receptor beta chains listed next were all sequenced from one sample in a study of CD8+ T cells in alopecia areata. Once RNA had been extracted, it was reverse transcribed into cDNA to act as the sequencing template. TCRdb keeps only in-frame clones here, not all; method: immunoSEQ multiplex PCR. This sample has 150,000 to 160,000 clones, with about 51% found just once. The source was CD8+ T cells sorted from blood, collected at week 0. The origin of the receptors is a human donor with alopecia areata.

Regarding this clone: Other DNA sequences in this sample translate to the same CDR3. The chain employs TRBV30 and TRBJ1-5, with D possibly being TRBD1 (6 bases). Germline CDR1 reads GTSNPN; CDR2 reads SVGIG (reference sequence). V lost 0 bases and J lost 5, with 8 bases in between. The CDR3 extends over 13 amino acids. As DNA, the CDR3 is TGTGCCTGGAGTGTACAGGGAGATCAGCCCCAGCATTTT. Translating gives CAWSVQGDQPQHF.

This clone occurred a few times. V and J are TRBV6-4 and TRBJ1-5; D unresolved. Germline CDR1 and CDR2: MRHNA and SNTAGT. This CDR3 region has 13 residues. Trimming took off 5 bases at V and 4 bases at J, with 9 bases between the two ends. CDR3 loop: CASSTDGNQPQHF. CDR3 coding DNA: TGTGCCAGCAGTACAGACGGGAATCAGCCCCAGCATTTT.

The V call is TRBV6-6, the J call TRBJ2-3; a possible D gene is TRBD2 (6 bases). The CDR3 consists of 15 residues. Germline V lookup: CDR1 MNHNY, CDR2 SVGAGI (reference sequence). Trimming removed 5 bases from V and 4 bases from J, with 16 bases in between. The CDR3 DNA reads TGTGCCAGCAGTCTCGGGATTCGGAGGGCAGATACGCAGTATTTT. It is translated as CASSLGIRRADTQYF.

V usage is TRBV7-8 and J usage is TRBJ2-3; D may be TRBD1 or TRBD2 (5 bases each). V lost 10 bases to trimming and J lost 1 base, with 12 bases between them. Looked up from germline, CDR1 is SGHVS and CDR2 is FQNEAQ. The CDR3 is 13 residues long. CDR3 amino acids: CATLGPGTDTQYF. As DNA, the CDR3 is TGTGCCACCTTGGGACCGGGCACAGATACGCAGTATTTT.